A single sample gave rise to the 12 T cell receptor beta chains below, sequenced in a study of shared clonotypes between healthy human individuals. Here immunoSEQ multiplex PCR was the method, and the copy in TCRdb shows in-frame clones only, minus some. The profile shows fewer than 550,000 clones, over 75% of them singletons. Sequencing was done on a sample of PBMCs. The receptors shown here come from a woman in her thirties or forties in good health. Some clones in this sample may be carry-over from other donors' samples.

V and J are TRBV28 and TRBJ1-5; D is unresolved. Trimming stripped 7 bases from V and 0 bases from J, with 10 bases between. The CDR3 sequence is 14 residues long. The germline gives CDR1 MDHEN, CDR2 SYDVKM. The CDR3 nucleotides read TGTGCCAGCATAAACGCCATTAGCAATCAGCCCCAGCATTTT. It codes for CASINAISNQPQHF.

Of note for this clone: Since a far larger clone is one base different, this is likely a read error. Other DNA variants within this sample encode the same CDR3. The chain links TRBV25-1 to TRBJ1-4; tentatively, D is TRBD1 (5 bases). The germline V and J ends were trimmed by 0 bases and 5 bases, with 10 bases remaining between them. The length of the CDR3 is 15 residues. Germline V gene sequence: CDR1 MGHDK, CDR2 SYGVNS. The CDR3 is CASSEYTGGNEKLFF. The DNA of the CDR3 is TGTGCCAGCAGTGAATATACGGGGGGAAATGAAAAACTGTTTTTT.

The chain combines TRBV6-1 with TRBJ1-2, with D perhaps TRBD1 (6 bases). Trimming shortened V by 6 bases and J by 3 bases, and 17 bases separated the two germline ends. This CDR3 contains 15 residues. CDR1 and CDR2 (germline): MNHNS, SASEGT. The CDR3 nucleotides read TGTGCCAGCAGGGAGACGCTCCAGGGGTACTATGGCTACACCTTC. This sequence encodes CASRETLQGYYGYTF.

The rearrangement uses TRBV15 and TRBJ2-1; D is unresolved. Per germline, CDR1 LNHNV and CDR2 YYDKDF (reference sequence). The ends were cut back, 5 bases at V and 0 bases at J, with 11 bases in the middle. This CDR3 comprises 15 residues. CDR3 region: CATSLYPSSYNEQFF. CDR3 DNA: TGTGCCACCAGCCTCTACCCTAGCTCCTACAATGAGCAGTTCTTC.

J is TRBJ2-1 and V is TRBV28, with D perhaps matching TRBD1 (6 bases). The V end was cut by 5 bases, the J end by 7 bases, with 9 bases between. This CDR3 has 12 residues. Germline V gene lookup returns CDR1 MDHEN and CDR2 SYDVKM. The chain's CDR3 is CASSGGLNEQFF. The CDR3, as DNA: TGTGCCAGCAGTGGGGGCCTGAATGAGCAGTTCTTC.

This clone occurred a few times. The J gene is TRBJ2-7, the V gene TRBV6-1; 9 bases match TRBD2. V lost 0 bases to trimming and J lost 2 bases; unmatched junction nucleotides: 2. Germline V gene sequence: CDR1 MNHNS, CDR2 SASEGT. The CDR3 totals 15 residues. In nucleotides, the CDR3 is TGTGCCAGCAGTGAAGCGGCGGGAGGGCCCTACGAGCAGTACTTC. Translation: CASSEAAGGPYEQYF.

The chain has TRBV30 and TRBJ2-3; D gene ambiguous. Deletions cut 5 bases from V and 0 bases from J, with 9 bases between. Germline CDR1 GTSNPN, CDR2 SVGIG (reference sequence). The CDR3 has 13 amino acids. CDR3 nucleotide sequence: TGTGCCTGGGTAAAGATTAGCACAGATACGCAGTATTTT. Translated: CAWVKISTDTQYF.

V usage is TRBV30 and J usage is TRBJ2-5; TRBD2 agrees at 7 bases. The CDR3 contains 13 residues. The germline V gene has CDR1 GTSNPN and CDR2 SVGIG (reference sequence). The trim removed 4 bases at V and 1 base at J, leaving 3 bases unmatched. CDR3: CAWNRLAQETQYF. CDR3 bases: TGTGCCTGGAACCGACTAGCCCAAGAGACCCAGTACTTC.

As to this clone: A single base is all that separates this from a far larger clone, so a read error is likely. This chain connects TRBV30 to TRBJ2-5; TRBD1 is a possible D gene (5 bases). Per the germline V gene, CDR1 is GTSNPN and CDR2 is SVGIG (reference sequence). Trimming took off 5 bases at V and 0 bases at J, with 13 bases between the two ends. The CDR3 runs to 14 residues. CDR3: CAWGRQIYQETQYF. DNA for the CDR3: TGTGCCTGGGGCCGACAGATCTACCAAGAGACCCAGTACTTC.

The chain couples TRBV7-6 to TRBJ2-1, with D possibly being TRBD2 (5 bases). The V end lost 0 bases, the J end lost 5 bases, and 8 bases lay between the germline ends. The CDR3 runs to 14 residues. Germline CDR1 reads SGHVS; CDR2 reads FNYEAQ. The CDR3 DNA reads TGTGCCAGCAGCTTAGCGTGGACTCACAATGAGCAGTTCTTC. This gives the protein CASSLAWTHNEQFF.

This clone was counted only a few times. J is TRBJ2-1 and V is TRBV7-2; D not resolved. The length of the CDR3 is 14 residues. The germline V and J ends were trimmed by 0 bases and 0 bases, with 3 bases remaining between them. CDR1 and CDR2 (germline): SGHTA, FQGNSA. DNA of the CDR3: TGTGCCAGCAGCTTAGCACCCTCCTACAATGAGCAGTTCTTC. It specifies CASSLAPSYNEQFF.

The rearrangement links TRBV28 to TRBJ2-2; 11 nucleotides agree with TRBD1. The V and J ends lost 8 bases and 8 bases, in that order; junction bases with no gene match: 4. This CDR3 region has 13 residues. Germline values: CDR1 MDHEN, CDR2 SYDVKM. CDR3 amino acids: CASRTGGGGELFF. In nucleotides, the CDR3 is TGTGCCAGCCGGACAGGGGGCGGAGGGGAGCTGTTTTTT.